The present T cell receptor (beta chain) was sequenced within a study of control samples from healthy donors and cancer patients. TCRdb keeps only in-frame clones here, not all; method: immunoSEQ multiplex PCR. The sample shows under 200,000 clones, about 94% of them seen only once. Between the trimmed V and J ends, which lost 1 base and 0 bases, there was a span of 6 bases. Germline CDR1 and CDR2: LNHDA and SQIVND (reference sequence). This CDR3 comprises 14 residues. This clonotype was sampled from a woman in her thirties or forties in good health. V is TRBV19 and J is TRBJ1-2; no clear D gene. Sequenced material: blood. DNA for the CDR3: TGTGCCAGTAGTATAGGAACAGCTAACTATGGCTACACCTTC. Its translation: CASSIGTANYGYTF.